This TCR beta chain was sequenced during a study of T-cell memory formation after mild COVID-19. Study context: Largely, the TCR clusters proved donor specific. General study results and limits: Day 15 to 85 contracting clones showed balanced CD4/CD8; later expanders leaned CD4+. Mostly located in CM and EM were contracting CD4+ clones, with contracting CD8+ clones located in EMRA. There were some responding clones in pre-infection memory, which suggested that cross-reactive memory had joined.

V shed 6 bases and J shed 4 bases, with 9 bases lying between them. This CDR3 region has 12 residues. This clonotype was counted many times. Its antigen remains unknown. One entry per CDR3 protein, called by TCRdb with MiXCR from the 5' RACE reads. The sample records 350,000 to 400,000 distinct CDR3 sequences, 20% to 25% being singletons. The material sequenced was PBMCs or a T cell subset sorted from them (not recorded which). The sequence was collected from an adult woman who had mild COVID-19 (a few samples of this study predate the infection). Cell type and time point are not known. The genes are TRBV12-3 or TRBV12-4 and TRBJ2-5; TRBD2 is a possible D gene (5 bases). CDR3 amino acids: CASSYSGETQYF. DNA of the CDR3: TGTGCCAGCAGCTACAGCGGAGAGACCCAGTACTTC.